A selection of T cell receptor beta chains follows, all from one sample in a study of shared clonotypes between healthy human individuals. Data came from immunoSEQ multiplex PCR; TCRdb stores just in-frame clones and leaves some out. The sample shows a few million clones, more than 85% of them seen only once. The specimen was naive CD4+ T cells from PBMCs. Receptors were obtained from a man between 18 and 35 years old in good health. Some clones in this sample may be carry-over from other donors' samples. CDR3s include the opening cysteine and the closing phenylalanine or tryptophan. D genes are given only for firm matches. The size entry is marked missing in some rows and otherwise reads once, few, many or a size class.

j_call clone_size d_call v_call cdr3_aa cdr3_nt
TRBJ2-3 . . TRBV7-9 CASSPQTRTAPRNTDTQYF TGTGCCAGCAGCCCGCAGACCCGGACCGCACCAAGGAACACAGATACGCAGTATTTT
TRBJ1-5 . . TRBV30 CAWSVGSYSNQPQHF TGTGCCTGGAGTGTTGGGTCATATAGCAATCAGCCCCAGCATTTT
TRBJ2-6 . . TRBV5-1 CASSLAPQRANVLTF TGCGCCAGCAGCTTGGCGCCACAAAGGGCCAACGTCCTGACTTTC
TRBJ1-5 once . TRBV7-8 CASSPRGGYSNQPQHF TGTGCCAGCAGCCCTCGGGGAGGGTATAGCAATCAGCCCCAGCATTTT
TRBJ1-2 once . TRBV10-2 CASSESKEGSNYGYTF TGCGCCAGCAGTGAGTCTAAGGAGGGCAGTAACTATGGCTACACCTTC
TRBJ2-5 . TRBD1 TRBV28 CASSGQGSQETQYF TGTGCCAGCAGCGGACAGGGAAGCCAAGAGACCCAGTACTTC
TRBJ2-3 . . TRBV4-1 CASSLAADTQYF TGCGCCAGCAGCCTCGCCGCAGATACGCAGTATTTT
TRBJ2-3 . TRBD2 TRBV10-3 CAIRSGTTSTDTQYF TGTGCCATCAGGTCCGGGACTACTTCCACAGATACGCAGTATTTT
TRBJ2-2 . TRBD2 TRBV7-3 CASSPWTSGEGTGELFF TGTGCCAGCAGCCCCTGGACTAGCGGGGAGGGTACCGGGGAGCTGTTTTTT
TRBJ1-2 . . TRBV2 CASSGEHPWGYTF TGTGCCAGCAGCGGTGAGCACCCGTGGGGCTACACCTTC
TRBJ1-1 few . TRBV7-6 CASSSAATNTEAFF TGTGCCAGCAGCTCGGCAGCTACGAACACTGAAGCTTTCTTT
TRBJ1-3 few . TRBV25-1 CASRSTGTGNTIYF TGTGCCAGCAGATCAACAGGGACGGGAAACACCATATATTTT
TRBJ2-3 . TRBD2 TRBV5-4 CASSSQLAGGTDTQYF TGTGCCAGCAGCTCCCAACTAGCGGGAGGGACAGATACGCAGTATTTT
TRBJ2-7 . TRBD1 TRBV28 CASSWTGEMYEQYF TGTGCCAGCTCTTGGACAGGGGAGATGTACGAGCAGTACTTC
TRBJ2-3 once . TRBV4-2 CASSQVDGPGTQYF TGTGCCAGCAGCCAAGTGGACGGGCCGGGGACGCAGTATTTT
TRBJ2-1 . TRBD2 TRBV7-3 CASSPHRTSYNEQFF TGTGCCAGCAGCCCTCATCGGACTAGTTACAATGAGCAGTTCTTC
TRBJ1-2 . TRBD1 TRBV28 CASSTWTGYYGYTF TGTGCCAGCAGTACTTGGACAGGGTACTATGGCTACACCTTC
TRBJ2-3 . . TRBV9 CASSASPTVLTDTQYF TGTGCCAGCAGCGCGTCACCGACAGTCCTCACAGATACGCAGTATTTT
TRBJ2-3 . TRBD1 TRBV9 CASSATGGSDTQYF TGTGCCAGCAGCGCTACAGGGGGATCGGATACGCAGTATTTT
TRBJ2-7 . TRBD2 TRBV5-1 CASSLDAGREDEQYF TGCGCCAGCAGCTTGGATGCAGGGAGGGAGGACGAGCAGTACTTC
TRBJ2-7 . TRBD1 TRBV2 CASSEARDRGHNEQYF TGTGCCAGCAGTGAAGCGCGGGACAGGGGGCACAACGAGCAGTACTTC
TRBJ2-7 . . TRBV29-1 CSGVDPGPYEQYF TGCAGCGGCGTGGATCCAGGCCCCTACGAGCAGTACTTC
TRBJ2-7 . TRBD2 TRBV5-1 CASSYGLAGYLSLYEQYF TGCGCCAGCAGCTACGGACTAGCGGGATACCTTTCCCTCTACGAGCAGTACTTC
TRBJ2-1 . TRBD2 TRBV14 CASSQVSGTSGYYNEQFF TGTGCCAGCAGCCAGGTCTCCGGAACTAGCGGGTACTACAATGAGCAGTTCTTC
TRBJ2-2 few . TRBV27 CASSMNTGELFF TGTGCCAGCAGTATGAACACCGGGGAGCTGTTTTTT
TRBJ2-2 once . TRBV19 CASSSGLGPGELFF TGTGCCAGTAGTAGCGGCCTAGGGCCCGGGGAGCTGTTTTTT
TRBJ2-1 . TRBD2 TRBV29-1 CSAPTGTSGSVSYNEQFF TGCAGCGCTCCAACCGGGACTAGCGGGAGTGTCTCCTACAATGAGCAGTTCTTC
TRBJ1-5 . TRBD1 TRBV2 CASSKGTGFGAQHF TGTGCCAGCAGCAAAGGGACAGGTTTTGGGGCCCAGCATTTT
TRBJ1-2 . . TRBV28 CASSSSGEEGNYGYTF TGTGCCAGCAGTTCTTCAGGGGAGGAGGGTAACTATGGCTACACCTTC
TRBJ1-1 . . TRBV9 CASSAMSGPDTEAFF TGTGCCAGCAGCGCTATGTCCGGGCCCGACACTGAAGCTTTCTTT
TRBJ1-1 . . TRBV18 CASSPRQAASPEAFF TGTGCCAGCTCACCTCGACAGGCGGCTAGTCCTGAAGCTTTCTTT
TRBJ2-7 . . TRBV29-1 CSENTGGTYEQYF TGCAGCGAGAACACCGGTGGTACCTACGAGCAGTACTTC
TRBJ2-1 . TRBD2 TRBV6-6 CASTSGRAVTYNEQFF TGTGCCAGTACTAGCGGGAGGGCCGTAACCTACAATGAGCAGTTCTTC
TRBJ2-5 . . TRBV5-1 CASSLEGVGETQYF TGCGCCAGCAGCTTGGAAGGGGTAGGAGAGACCCAGTACTTC